A single sample gave rise to the 2 T cell receptor beta chains below, sequenced in a study of T cell responses to AZD1222 COVID-19 vaccine. Assay: immunoSEQ multiplex PCR; the TCRdb copy retains only in-frame clones and omits some. The sample shows 140,000 to 150,000 clones, nearly 90% of them seen only once. The sample here was peripheral blood, taken on day 0 of AZD1222 vaccination. Source of these receptors: an adult in good health.

The chain combines TRBV7-9 with TRBJ2-4; D not resolved. CDR3 length: 15 amino acids. V was clipped by 1 base and J by 1 base, with 8 bases between them. Germline loops: CDR1 SEHNR, CDR2 FQNEAQ (reference sequence). The CDR3 region is CASSLGSGAKNIQYF. In DNA, the CDR3 is TGTGCCAGCAGCTTAGGTTCTGGGGCCAAAAACATTCAGTACTTC.

This rearrangement joins TRBV18 to TRBJ1-4; D is ambiguous. Deletions cut 0 bases from V and 8 bases from J, with 13 bases between. The CDR3 contains 15 residues. From germline, CDR1 is KGHSH and CDR2 LQKENI. In nucleotides, the CDR3 is TGTGCCAGCTCACCACCGAGGCGGGTTAGAGAAAAACTGTTTTTT. This codes for CASSPPRRVREKLFF.